A selection of T cell receptor beta chains follows, all from one sample in a study of blood T cell repertoires in COVID-19. Method: immunoSEQ multiplex PCR; TCRdb's copy keeps in-frame clones and lacks some. The sample lists 60,000 to 70,000 clones, roughly three quarters seen once, with about 47% in the top ten. Sequencing was done on a sample of peripheral blood. These TCRs come from a woman older than 75 with acute or convalescent COVID-19. Both conserved end residues are part of each CDR3. Clone sizes are given selectively: once, few, many, or a class where the clone is expanded.

abundance: few
len: 12
j_gene: TRBJ2-7
v_gene: TRBV5-4
CDR3aa: CASSRPGYEQYF

abundance: -
len: 15
j_gene: TRBJ1-5
v_gene: TRBV25-1
CDR3aa: CASSEGGGGNQPQHF

abundance: -
len: 17
j_gene: TRBJ1-4
v_gene: TRBV24-1
CDR3aa: CATSDPRDRETNEKLFF

abundance: -
len: 14
j_gene: TRBJ1-4
v_gene: TRBV2
CDR3aa: CASSARGPPEKLFF

abundance: -
len: 14
j_gene: TRBJ1-5
v_gene: TRBV2
CDR3aa: CATRETHSNQPQHF

abundance: -
len: 15
j_gene: TRBJ2-1
v_gene: TRBV5-1
CDR3aa: CASSLGLAGYNEQFF

abundance: -
len: 14
j_gene: TRBJ1-6
v_gene: TRBV5-6
CDR3aa: CASTPDRGNSPLHF

abundance: -
len: 15
j_gene: TRBJ2-7
v_gene: TRBV2
CDR3aa: CASSTGTVGLYEQYF

abundance: -
len: 17
j_gene: TRBJ2-1
v_gene: TRBV4-3
CDR3aa: CASSQDARRTSYNEQFF

abundance: -
len: 15
j_gene: TRBJ1-4
v_gene: TRBV27
CDR3aa: CASSPPRGLREKLFF

abundance: -
len: 13
j_gene: TRBJ2-1
v_gene: TRBV7-3
CDR3aa: CASSWTGDNEQFF

abundance: -
len: 15
j_gene: TRBJ2-5
v_gene: TRBV5-1
CDR3aa: CASSPGQGGGETQYF

abundance: -
len: 13
j_gene: TRBJ2-1
v_gene: TRBV7-7
CDR3aa: CASSRTYYNEQFF

abundance: -
len: 13
j_gene: TRBJ2-5
v_gene: TRBV5-5
CDR3aa: CASTPVGGETQYF

abundance: -
len: 17
j_gene: TRBJ2-1
v_gene: TRBV29-1
CDR3aa: CSGDRAPWRSTYNEQFF

abundance: -
len: 18
j_gene: TRBJ1-6
v_gene: TRBV7-2
CDR3aa: CASSLGVSRAVYNSPLHF

abundance: -
len: 14
j_gene: TRBJ2-3
v_gene: TRBV5-1
CDR3aa: CASSLDRGGNTQYF

abundance: -
len: 14
j_gene: TRBJ2-3
v_gene: TRBV7-9
CDR3aa: CASSLLRSTDTQYF

abundance: -
len: 17
j_gene: TRBJ2-5
v_gene: TRBV5-8
CDR3aa: CASSSGTSGSGQETQYF

abundance: -
len: 16
j_gene: TRBJ2-5
v_gene: TRBV15
CDR3aa: CATSRGTGQGGETQYF

abundance: -
len: 12
j_gene: TRBJ1-2
v_gene: TRBV7-9
CDR3aa: CASSAPSGGYTF

abundance: -
len: 14
j_gene: TRBJ1-5
v_gene: TRBV11-2
CDR3aa: CASSPRTGNQPQHF

abundance: -
len: 15
j_gene: TRBJ2-3
v_gene: TRBV7-2
CDR3aa: CASSSKDRGTDTQYF

abundance: -
len: 15
j_gene: TRBJ2-1
v_gene: TRBV18
CDR3aa: CASSPSRISYNEQFF

abundance: -
len: 17
j_gene: TRBJ1-2
v_gene: TRBV7-2
CDR3aa: CASSLKFPRTGIYGYTF

abundance: -
len: 14
j_gene: TRBJ2-7
v_gene: TRBV7-9
CDR3aa: CASSLAGGSYEQYF